The 10 T cell receptor beta chains in this list originate from one sample, sequenced in a study of cytotoxic CD8 clonotypes in ibrutinib-treated CLL. Clones were sequenced by immunoSEQ multiplex PCR, and TCRdb holds only the in-frame ones, with some missing. This sample yields more than 200,000 clones, of which 70% are seen a single time; 15% belongs to the top ten. The specimen was PBMCs, collected after 24 months of ibrutinib treatment. All receptors derive from a human donor with chronic lymphocytic leukemia.

V and J are TRBV2 and TRBJ2-5; the match to TRBD2 covers 11 bases. The J segment lost 4 bases and the V segment lost 3 bases, leaving 7 bases of the junction unmatched. Germline V gene lookup returns CDR1 SNHLY and CDR2 FYNNEI. The CDR3 contains 16 residues. The CDR3, as DNA: TGTGCCAGCAGTGAGCGACTAGCGGGAATAATAGAGACCCAGTACTTC. It encodes CASSERLAGIIETQYF.

This chain uses TRBV6-5 with TRBJ2-7; D ambiguous. Germline V gene lookup returns CDR1 MNHEY and CDR2 SVGAGI. This CDR3 region has 15 residues. Between the trimmed V and J ends, which lost 0 bases and 2 bases, there was a span of 11 bases. The CDR3 nucleotides read TGTGCCAGCAGTTACTCTCCCCCACCTCCCTACGAGCAGTACTTC. It encodes CASSYSPPPPYEQYF.

J is TRBJ2-7 and V is TRBV6-5; 7 nucleotides agree with TRBD2. The CDR3 has 14 amino acids. V shed 6 bases and J 3 bases; nucleotides not matched to a gene: 8. In germline, CDR1 is MNHEY, CDR2 SVGAGI. The DNA for the CDR3 is TGTGCCAGCAGCCCCGGCGGGGGTGGCTACGAGCAGTACTTC. This translates into CASSPGGGGYEQYF.

The chain carries TRBV30 and TRBJ2-7, with unresolved D. Between the trimmed V and J ends, which lost 2 bases and 0 bases, there was a span of 11 bases. The CDR3 sequence is 14 residues long. CDR1 is GTSNPN and CDR2 is SVGIG in the germline V gene (reference sequence). CDR3 sequence reads: CAWSQQRSSYEQYF. CDR3 in DNA: TGTGCCTGGAGTCAGCAGCGCAGCTCCTACGAGCAGTACTTC.

The chain has TRBV27 and TRBJ2-1, with D unclear. This CDR3 contains 11 residues. Germline CDR1 reads MNHEY; CDR2 reads SMNVEV (reference sequence). Trimming removed 6 bases at V and 10 bases at J, with 10 bases between. CDR3 sequence: CASSGYHEQFF. CDR3 sequence (DNA): TGTGCCAGCAGCGGGTACCACGAGCAGTTCTTC.

The chain carries TRBV5-1 and TRBJ2-7, with TRBD2 as a possible D gene (5 bases). Germline V CDR1 and CDR2: SGHRS, YFSETQ. The CDR3 loop spans 14 amino acids. Trimming shortened V by 7 bases and J by 0 bases, and 14 bases separated the two germline ends. Here the CDR3 reads CASRGAVSSYEQYF. In DNA, the CDR3 is TGCGCCAGCCGGGGAGCGGTAAGCTCCTACGAGCAGTACTTC.

This clone has just a few counts. This rearrangement joins TRBV19 to TRBJ1-5; 8 positions match TRBD1. The V gene end was trimmed by 3 bases and the J gene end by 7 bases; junction bases not matched to a gene: 5. The CDR3 has 14 amino acids. Germline CDR1 and CDR2: LNHDA and SQIVND (reference sequence). The CDR3 sequence: CASSIRGLGQPQHF. DNA of the CDR3: TGTGCCAGTAGTATCAGGGGGCTAGGACAGCCCCAGCATTTT.

The V call is TRBV5-1, the J call TRBJ2-7, with 7 positions matching TRBD1. The CDR3 runs to 13 residues. Germline CDR1 is SGHRS and CDR2 is YFSETQ. With V trimmed by 4 bases and J by 6 bases, 7 bases remained unmatched. The chain's CDR3 is CASSPDRVSEQYF. The CDR3 nucleotides read TGCGCCAGCAGCCCCGACAGGGTTAGCGAGCAGTACTTC.

The genes are TRBV27 and TRBJ1-2, with D unresolved. CDR3 length: 15 amino acids. Trimming stripped 6 bases from V and 3 bases from J, with 17 bases between. From germline, CDR1 is MNHEY and CDR2 SMNVEV (reference sequence). In nucleotides, the CDR3 is TGTGCCAGCAGGGGTTCTAGGGCATCGGACTATGGCTACACCTTC. Amino acid sequence: CASRGSRASDYGYTF.

This chain links TRBV9 with TRBJ1-5; TRBD1 agrees at 11 bases. This CDR3 comprises 18 residues. The V gene end was trimmed by 3 bases and the J gene end by 3 bases; junction bases not matched to a gene: 11. Germline CDR1 is SGDLS and CDR2 is YYNGEE. The CDR3: CASSAGTGGPVDNQPQHF. CDR3 coding DNA: TGTGCCAGCAGCGCCGGGACAGGGGGGCCCGTGGACAATCAGCCCCAGCATTTT. Using reference TRBV9 and TRBJ1-5 for the parts outside the CDR3, the full variable domain is DSGVTQTPKHLITATGQRVTLRCSPRSGDLSVYWYQQSLDQGLQFLIQYYNGEERAKGNILERFSAQQFPDLHSELNLSSLELGDSALYFCASSAGTGGPVDNQPQHFGDGTRLSIL.